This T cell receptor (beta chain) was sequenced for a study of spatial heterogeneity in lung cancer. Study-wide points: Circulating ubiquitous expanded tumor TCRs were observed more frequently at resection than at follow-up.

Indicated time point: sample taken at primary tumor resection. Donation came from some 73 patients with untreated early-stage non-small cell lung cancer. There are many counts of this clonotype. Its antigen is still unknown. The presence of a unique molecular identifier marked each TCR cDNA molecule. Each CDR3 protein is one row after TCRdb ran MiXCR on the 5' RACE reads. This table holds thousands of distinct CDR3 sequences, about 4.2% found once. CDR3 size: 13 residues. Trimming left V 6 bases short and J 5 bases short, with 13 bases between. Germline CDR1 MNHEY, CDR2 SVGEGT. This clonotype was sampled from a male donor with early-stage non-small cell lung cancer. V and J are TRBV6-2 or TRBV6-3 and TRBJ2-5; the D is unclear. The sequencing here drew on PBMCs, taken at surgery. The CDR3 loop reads CASRLMGSETQYF. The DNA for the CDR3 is TGTGCCAGCAGGTTGATGGGTTCTGAGACCCAGTACTTC.